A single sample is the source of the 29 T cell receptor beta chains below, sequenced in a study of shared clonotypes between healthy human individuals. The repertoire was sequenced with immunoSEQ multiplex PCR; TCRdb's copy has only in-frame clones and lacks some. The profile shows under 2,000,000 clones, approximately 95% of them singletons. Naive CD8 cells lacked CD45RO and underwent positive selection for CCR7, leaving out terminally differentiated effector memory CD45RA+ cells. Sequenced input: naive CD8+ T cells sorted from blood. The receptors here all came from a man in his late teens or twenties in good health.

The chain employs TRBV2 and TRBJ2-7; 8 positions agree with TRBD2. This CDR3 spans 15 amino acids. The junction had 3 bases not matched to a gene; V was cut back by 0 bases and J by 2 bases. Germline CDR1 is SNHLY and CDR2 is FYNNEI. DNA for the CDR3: TGTGCCAGCAGTGAAGCTAGCGGGGACCCCTACGAGCAGTACTTC. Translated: CASSEASGDPYEQYF.

The DNA of the CDR3 is TGCAGCGTTGAAACAGGGTTCAACGAGCAGTACTTC. As protein: CSVETGFNEQYF. The genes are TRBV29-1 and TRBJ2-7; the D gene is possibly TRBD1 (6 bases). CDR1 is SQVTM, CDR2 ANQGSEA, per germline. The CDR3 loop spans 12 amino acids. The V end lost 2 bases, the J end lost 5 bases, and 10 bases lay between the germline ends.

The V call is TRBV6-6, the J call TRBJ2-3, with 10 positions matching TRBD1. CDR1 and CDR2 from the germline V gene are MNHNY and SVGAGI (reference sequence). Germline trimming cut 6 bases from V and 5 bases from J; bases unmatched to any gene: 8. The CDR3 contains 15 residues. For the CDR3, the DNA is TGTGCCAGCAGCGAATTGGACAGGGGGAAAGATACGCAGTATTTT. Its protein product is CASSELDRGKDTQYF.

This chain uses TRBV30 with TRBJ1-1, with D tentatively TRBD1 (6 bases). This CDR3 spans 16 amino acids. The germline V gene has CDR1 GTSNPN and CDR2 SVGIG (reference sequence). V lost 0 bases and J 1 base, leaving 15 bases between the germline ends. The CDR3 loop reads CAWSVRGGRRNTEAFF. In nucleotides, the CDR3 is TGTGCCTGGAGTGTACGGGGGGGGCGGAGGAACACTGAAGCTTTCTTT. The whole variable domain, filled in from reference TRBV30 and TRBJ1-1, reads SQTIHQWPATLVQPVGSPLSLECTVEGTSNPNLYWYRQAAGRGLQLLFYSVGIGQISSEVPQNLSASRPQDRQFILSSKKLLLSDSGFYLCAWSVRGGRRNTEAFFGQGTRLTVV.

The CDR3 sequence is CASSQYTASYEQYF. The CDR3 DNA reads as TGCGCCAGCAGCCAATACACTGCGTCCTACGAGCAGTACTTC. This chain connects TRBV4-3 to TRBJ2-7; no definite D call. The CDR3 has 14 residues. The germline V and J ends were trimmed by 2 bases and 1 base, with 9 bases remaining between them. The germline V gene has CDR1 LGHNA and CDR2 YSLEER.

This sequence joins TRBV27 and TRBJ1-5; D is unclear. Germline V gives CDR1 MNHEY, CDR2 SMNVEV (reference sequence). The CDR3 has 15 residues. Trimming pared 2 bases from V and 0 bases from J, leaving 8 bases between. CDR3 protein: CASSLGRLSNQPQHF. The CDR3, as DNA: TGTGCCAGCAGTTTAGGACGTCTTAGCAATCAGCCCCAGCATTTT.

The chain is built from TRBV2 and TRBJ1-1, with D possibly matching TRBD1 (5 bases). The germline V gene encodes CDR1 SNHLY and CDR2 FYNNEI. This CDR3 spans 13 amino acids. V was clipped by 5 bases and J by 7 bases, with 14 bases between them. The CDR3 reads CASSYGARSEAFF. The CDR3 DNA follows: TGTGCCAGCAGTTACGGGGCCCGAAGTGAAGCTTTCTTT.

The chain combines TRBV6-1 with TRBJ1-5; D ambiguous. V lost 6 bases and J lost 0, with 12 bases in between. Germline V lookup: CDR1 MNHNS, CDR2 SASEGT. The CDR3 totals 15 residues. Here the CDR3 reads CASSWTESSNQPQHF. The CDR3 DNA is TGTGCCAGCAGCTGGACGGAGAGTAGCAATCAGCCCCAGCATTTT.

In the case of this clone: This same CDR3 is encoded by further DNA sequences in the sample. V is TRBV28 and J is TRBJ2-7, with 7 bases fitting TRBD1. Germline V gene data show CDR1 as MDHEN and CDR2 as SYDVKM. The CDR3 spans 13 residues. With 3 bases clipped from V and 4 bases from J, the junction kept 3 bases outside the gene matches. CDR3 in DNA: TGTGCCAGCAGTTTCGGCAGGGGGTACGAGCAGTACTTC. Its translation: CASSFGRGYEQYF.

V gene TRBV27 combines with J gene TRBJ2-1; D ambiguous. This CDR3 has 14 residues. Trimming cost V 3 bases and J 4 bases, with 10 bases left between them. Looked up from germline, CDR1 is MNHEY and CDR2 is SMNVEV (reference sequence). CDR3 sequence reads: CASSFVGLYNEQFF. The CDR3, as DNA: TGTGCCAGCAGTTTTGTCGGGCTTTACAATGAGCAGTTCTTC.

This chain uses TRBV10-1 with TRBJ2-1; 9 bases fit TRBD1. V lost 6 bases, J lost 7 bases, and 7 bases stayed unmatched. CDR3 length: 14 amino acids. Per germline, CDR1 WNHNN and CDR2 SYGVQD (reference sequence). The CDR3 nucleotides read TGCGCCAGCAGCGGGACAGGGAGTGGAAATGAGCAGTTCTTC. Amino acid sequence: CASSGTGSGNEQFF.

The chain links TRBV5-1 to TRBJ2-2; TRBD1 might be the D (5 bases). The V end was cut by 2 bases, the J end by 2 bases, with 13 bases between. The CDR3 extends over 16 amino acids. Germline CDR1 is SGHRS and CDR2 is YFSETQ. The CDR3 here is CASSLFRTPNTGELFF. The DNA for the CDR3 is TGCGCCAGCAGCTTATTCCGGACACCAAACACCGGGGAGCTGTTTTTT.

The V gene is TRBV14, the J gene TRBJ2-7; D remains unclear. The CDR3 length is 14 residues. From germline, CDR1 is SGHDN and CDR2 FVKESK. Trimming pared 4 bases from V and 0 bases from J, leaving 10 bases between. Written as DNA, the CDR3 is TGTGCCAGCAGCCCGGGCACCCTCTCCTACGAGCAGTACTTC. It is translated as CASSPGTLSYEQYF.

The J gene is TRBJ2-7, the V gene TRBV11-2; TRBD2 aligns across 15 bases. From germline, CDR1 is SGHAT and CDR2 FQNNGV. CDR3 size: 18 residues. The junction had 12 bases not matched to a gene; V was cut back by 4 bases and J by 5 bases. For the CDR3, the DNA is TGTGCCAGCAGCTACCCCCTCGGACTAGCGGGAGGGTCCCACGAGCAGTACTTC. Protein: CASSYPLGLAGGSHEQYF.

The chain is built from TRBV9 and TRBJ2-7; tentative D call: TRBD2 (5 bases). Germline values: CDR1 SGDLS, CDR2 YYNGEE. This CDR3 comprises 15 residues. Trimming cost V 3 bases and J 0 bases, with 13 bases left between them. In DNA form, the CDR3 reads TGTGCCAGCAGCGCAAGGCCGGGGAGCTCCTACGAGCAGTACTTC. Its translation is CASSARPGSSYEQYF.

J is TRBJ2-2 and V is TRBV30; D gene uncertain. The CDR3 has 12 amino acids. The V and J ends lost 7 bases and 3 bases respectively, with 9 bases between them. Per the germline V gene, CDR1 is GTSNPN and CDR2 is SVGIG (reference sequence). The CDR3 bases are TGTGCCTATCCGGAAGACACCGGGGAGCTGTTTTTT. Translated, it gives CAYPEDTGELFF.

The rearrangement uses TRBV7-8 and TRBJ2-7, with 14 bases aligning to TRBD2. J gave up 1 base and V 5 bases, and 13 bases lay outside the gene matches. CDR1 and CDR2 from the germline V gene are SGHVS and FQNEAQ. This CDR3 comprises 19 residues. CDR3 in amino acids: CASSQGLAGDLKYSYEQYF. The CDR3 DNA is TGTGCCAGCAGCCAGGGACTAGCGGGAGATTTGAAGTATTCCTACGAGCAGTACTTC.

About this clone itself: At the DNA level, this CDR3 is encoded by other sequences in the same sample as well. For the CDR3, the DNA is TGTGCCAGCAGCTTGGAGGGTGGAGAGACCCAGTACTTC. Encoded protein: CASSLEGGETQYF. This chain links TRBV5-6 with TRBJ2-5; D gene ambiguous. The CDR3 runs 13 residues. Germline CDR1 is SGHDT and CDR2 is YYEEEE. Trimming shortened V by 0 bases and J by 4 bases, and 7 bases separated the two germline ends.

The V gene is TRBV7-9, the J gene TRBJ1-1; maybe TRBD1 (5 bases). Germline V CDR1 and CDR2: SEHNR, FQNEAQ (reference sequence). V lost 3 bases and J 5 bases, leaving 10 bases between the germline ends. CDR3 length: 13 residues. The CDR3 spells CASSLEGETEAFF. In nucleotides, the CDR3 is TGTGCCAGCAGCTTGGAAGGGGAGACTGAAGCTTTCTTT.

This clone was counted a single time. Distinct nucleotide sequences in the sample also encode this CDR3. Written as DNA, the CDR3 is TGTGCCAGCAGCCTCACAGGGGCTAGCACAGATACGCAGTATTTT. This sequence encodes CASSLTGASTDTQYF. J is TRBJ2-3 and V is TRBV7-3, with 7 bases fitting TRBD1. The CDR3 loop spans 15 amino acids. CDR1 is SGHTA and CDR2 is FQGTGA in the germline V gene. The V segment lost 5 bases and the J segment 0 bases; nucleotides outside the gene matches: 5.

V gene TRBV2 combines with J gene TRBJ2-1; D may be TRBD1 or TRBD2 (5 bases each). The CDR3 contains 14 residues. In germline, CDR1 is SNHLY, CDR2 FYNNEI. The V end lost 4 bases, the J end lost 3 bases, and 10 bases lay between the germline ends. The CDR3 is CASSGGSYYNEQFF. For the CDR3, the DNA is TGTGCCAGCAGTGGGGGGTCCTACTACAATGAGCAGTTCTTC.

For the CDR3, the DNA is TGTGCCAGCAGCCCCCGGGACGCCGCTTCCTACGAGCAGTACTTC. Amino acids: CASSPRDAASYEQYF. The chain employs TRBV7-9 and TRBJ2-7, with D tentatively TRBD1 or TRBD2 (5 bases each). Germline CDR1 SEHNR, CDR2 FQNEAQ (reference sequence). The V end lost 5 bases, the J end lost 1 base, and 15 bases lay between the germline ends. The CDR3 is 15 residues long.

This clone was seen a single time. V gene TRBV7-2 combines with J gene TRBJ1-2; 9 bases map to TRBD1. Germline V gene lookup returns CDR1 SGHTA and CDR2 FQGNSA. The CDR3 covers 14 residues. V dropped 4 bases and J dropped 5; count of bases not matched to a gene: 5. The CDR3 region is CASSSPQGAYGYTF. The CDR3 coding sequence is TGTGCCAGCAGCTCCCCACAGGGGGCATATGGCTACACCTTC.

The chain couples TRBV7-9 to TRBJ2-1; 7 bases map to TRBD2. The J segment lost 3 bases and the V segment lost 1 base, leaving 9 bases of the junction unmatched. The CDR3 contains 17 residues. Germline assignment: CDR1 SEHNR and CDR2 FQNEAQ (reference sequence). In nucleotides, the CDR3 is TGTGCCAGCAGCTTAGTACGGGGGGAGGACCTCTACAATGAGCAGTTCTTC. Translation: CASSLVRGEDLYNEQFF.

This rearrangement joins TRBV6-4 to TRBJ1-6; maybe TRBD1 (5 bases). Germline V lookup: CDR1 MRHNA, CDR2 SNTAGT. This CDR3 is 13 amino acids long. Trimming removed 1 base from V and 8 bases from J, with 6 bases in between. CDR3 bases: TGTGCCAGCAGTGACTGGGGGTATTCACCCCTCCACTTT. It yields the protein CASSDWGYSPLHF.

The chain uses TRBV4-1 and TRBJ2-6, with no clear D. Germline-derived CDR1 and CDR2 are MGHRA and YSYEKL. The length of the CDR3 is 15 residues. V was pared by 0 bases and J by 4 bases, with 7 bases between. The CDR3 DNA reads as TGCGCCAGCAGCCAAGACAGAACCGGGGCCAACGTCCTGACTTTC. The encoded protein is CASSQDRTGANVLTF.

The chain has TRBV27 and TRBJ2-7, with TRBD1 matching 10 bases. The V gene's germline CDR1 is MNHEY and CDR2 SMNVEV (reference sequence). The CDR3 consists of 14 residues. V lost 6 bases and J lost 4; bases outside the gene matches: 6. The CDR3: CASRRTGQGYEQYF. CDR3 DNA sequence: TGTGCCAGCAGAAGAACGGGACAGGGGTACGAGCAGTACTTC.

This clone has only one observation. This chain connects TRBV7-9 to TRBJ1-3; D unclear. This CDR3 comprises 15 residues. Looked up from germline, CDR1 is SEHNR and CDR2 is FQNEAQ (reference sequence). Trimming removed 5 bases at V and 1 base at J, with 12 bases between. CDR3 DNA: TGTGCCAGCAGCGCCTCCCAGTTATCTGGAAACACCATATATTTT. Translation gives CASSASQLSGNTIYF.

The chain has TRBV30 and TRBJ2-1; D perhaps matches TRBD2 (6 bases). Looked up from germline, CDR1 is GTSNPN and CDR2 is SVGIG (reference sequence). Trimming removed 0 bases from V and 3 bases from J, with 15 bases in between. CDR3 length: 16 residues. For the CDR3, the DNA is TGTGCCTGGAGTGTAGTTTCTGGCGGGGTCTACAATGAGCAGTTCTTC. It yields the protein CAWSVVSGGVYNEQFF.